A selection of T cell receptor beta chains follows, all from one sample in a study of early T cells in non-severe SARS-CoV-2 infection. In TCRdb, the 5' RACE reads were re-called with MiXCR into one record per CDR3 protein. The data contain 35,000 to 55,000 distinct CDR3 sequences, 20% to 25% of them singletons. Here the sequenced sample was whole blood, taken at baseline. Receptor source: an adult who was a healthcare worker with PCR-confirmed SARS-CoV-2 infection or an uninfected control (not recorded which). CDR3s include the opening cysteine and the closing phenylalanine or tryptophan.

>TRBV5-1|TRBJ1-1
CASSLGQTGDAEAFF
>TRBV10-2|TRBJ2-6
CASSDILSSGANVLTF
>TRBV29-1|TRBJ1-2
CSVEGPTGVNGYTF
>TRBV10-3|TRBJ1-2
CAIRPNGGDGYTF
>TRBV20-1|TRBJ2-3
CSARDRPLAGVTSTDTQYF
>TRBV5-1|TRBJ2-6
CASSPGDMSSGANVLTF
>TRBV4-3|TRBJ1-5
CASSQDGSNQPQHF
>TRBV14|TRBJ2-7
CASSLRGHPEQYF
>TRBV7-6|TRBJ2-5
CASSSRGQGGETQYF
>TRBV18|TRBJ1-2
CASSPEANYGYTF
>TRBV5-1|TRBJ2-7
CASSLAGTYEQYF
>TRBV6-1|TRBJ2-3
CASSDRTSGRFGQYF
>TRBV6-6|TRBJ2-7
CASSYSGQRTYEQYF
>TRBV7-6|TRBJ2-5
CASSLKGGGVETQYF
>TRBV27|TRBJ1-2
CASSPGYGYTF
>TRBV7-9|TRBJ2-3
CASSPQTGPDTQYF
>TRBV27|TRBJ2-6
CASSARDRAGANVLTF
>TRBV20-1|TRBJ2-3
CSALTGGDSTDTQYF
>TRBV2|TRBJ1-2
CASSEAGGASYGYTF
>TRBV15|TRBJ1-2
CATSRPRYGYTF
>TRBV7-2|TRBJ2-1
CASSGTGLRADEQFF
>TRBV6-6|TRBJ1-1
CASTTRKDTEAFF
>TRBV6-6|TRBJ2-2
CASSLVSGGDGGTGELFF
>TRBV11-2|TRBJ2-7
CASNPGWGYEQYF
>TRBV19|TRBJ1-5
CASSDGPYSNQPQHF
>TRBV7-6|TRBJ2-1
CASSSRGAGLNEQFF
>TRBV27|TRBJ1-6
CASSSNPTVRSPLHF
>TRBV20-1|TRBJ2-3
CSARDRVLPDTQYF
>TRBV7-2|TRBJ1-3
CASSLKGGGSGNTIYF
>TRBV7-6|TRBJ2-2
CASSLAAGVVTGELFF
>TRBV7-2|TRBJ1-1
CASSRDTALKRAFF
>TRBV2|TRBJ2-3
CASMGTSGFTDTQYF
>TRBV25-1|TRBJ1-1
CASSEPGGSVF
>TRBV25-1|TRBJ2-5
CASNLAGQETQYF
>TRBV5-1|TRBJ2-3
CASSLVPEDTQYF
>TRBV6-2/TRBV6-3|TRBJ1-2
CASSGSREFYGYTF
>TRBV10-3|TRBJ2-5
CAISGGGNQYF
>TRBV25-1|TRBJ1-3
CASSVAAFGNTIYF
>TRBV7-6|TRBJ2-2
CASSLVSGSGELFF
>TRBV2|TRBJ1-1
CASSVTLGGEAFF
>TRBV18|TRBJ1-2
CASSPEHFRGYTF
>TRBV6-1|TRBJ2-7
CASSPRTGGDEQYF
>TRBV6-2/TRBV6-3|TRBJ2-3
CASIGGGVEGRKDTQYF
>TRBV5-1|TRBJ1-2
CASSFEGPTSYGYTF
>TRBV20-1|TRBJ2-2
CSARSGTGNTGELFF
>TRBV13|TRBJ1-1
CASSYRVNTEAFF
>TRBV4-2|TRBJ2-1
CASSQDFTNEQFF
>TRBV27|TRBJ1-5
CANSFVGGQPQHF
>TRBV27|TRBJ2-7
CASRDRGYEQYF
>TRBV7-9|TRBJ2-3
CASSLGRGDTQYF
>TRBV3-1|TRBJ2-4
CASSPGLAGGRNIQYF
>TRBV7-8|TRBJ1-2
CASSLALGAQYGYTF
>TRBV9|TRBJ2-2
CASDERGDQDTGELFF